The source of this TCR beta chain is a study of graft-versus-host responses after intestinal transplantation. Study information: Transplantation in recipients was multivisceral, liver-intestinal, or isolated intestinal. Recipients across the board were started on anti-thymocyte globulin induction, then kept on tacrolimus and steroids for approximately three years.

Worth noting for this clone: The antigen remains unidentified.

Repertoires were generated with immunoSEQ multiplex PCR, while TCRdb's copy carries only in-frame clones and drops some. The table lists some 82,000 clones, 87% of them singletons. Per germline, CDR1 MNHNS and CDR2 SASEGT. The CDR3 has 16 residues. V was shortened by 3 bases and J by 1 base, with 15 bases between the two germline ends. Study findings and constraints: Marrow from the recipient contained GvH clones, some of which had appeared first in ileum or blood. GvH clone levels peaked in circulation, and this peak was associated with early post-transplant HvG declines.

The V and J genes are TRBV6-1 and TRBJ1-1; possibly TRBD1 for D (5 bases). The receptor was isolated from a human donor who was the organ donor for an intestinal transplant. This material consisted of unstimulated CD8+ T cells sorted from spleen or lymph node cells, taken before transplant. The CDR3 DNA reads TGTGCCAGCAGTGATTGGGCAGGGCGAGGGAACACTGAAGCTTTCTTT. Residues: CASSDWAGRGNTEAFF.